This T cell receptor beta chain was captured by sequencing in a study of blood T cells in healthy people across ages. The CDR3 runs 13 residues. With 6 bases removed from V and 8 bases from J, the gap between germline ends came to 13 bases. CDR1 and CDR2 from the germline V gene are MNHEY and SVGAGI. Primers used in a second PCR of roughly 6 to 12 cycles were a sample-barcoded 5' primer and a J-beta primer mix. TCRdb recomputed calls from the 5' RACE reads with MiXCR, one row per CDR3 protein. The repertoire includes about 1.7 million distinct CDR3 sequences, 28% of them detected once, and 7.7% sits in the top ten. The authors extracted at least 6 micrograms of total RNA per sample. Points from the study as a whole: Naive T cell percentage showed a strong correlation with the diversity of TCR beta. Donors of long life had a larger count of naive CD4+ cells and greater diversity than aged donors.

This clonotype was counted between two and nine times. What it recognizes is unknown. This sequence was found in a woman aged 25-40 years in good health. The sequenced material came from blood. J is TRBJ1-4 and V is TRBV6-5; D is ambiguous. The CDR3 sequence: CASRTSQREKLFF. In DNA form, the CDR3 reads TGTGCCAGCAGGACATCCCAGAGGGAAAAACTGTTTTTT.